The sequence of this T cell receptor beta chain was determined in a study of T-cell reconstitution after alpha-beta-depleted transplantation in children. Many counts were recorded for this clonotype. V was cut by 5 bases and J by 6 bases, with 14 bases left in between. There are 12 residues in the CDR3. Germline CDR1 SQVTM, CDR2 ANQGSEA. Preparation of the TCRbeta library was carried out with unique molecular identifiers. TCRdb processed the PCR reads anew with MiXCR; each CDR3 protein has one entry. The profile covers around 200,000 distinct CDR3 sequences, with 6% to 7% appearing a single time and 3% taken by the ten largest.

Source: PBMCs from the stem cell graft donor, taken from the stem cell graft. The chain employs TRBV29-1 and TRBJ2-7; no reliable D call. This receptor was taken from a human donor who donated a stem cell graft to a child with Wiskott-Aldrich syndrome. As DNA, the CDR3 is TGCAGCGTTCAAGGTGGTGGTCGCGAGCAGTACTTC. As protein: CSVQGGGREQYF.